Following are 6 T cell receptor beta chains from one sample sequenced in a study of follicular helper T cells after annual influenza vaccination. The table came from immunoSEQ multiplex PCR; TCRdb's copy has only in-frame clones and leaves some out. The top ten clones hold around 0.8% of a sample with about 10,000 clones, over 75% of them seen once. Time point described: 2014-2015 season, 7 days after vaccination. The sample here was CXCR5- memory CD4+ T cells sorted from blood, taken 7 days after influenza vaccination. These receptors were collected from an adult who received the influenza vaccine.

This clone appeared a single time. This chain joins TRBV30 and TRBJ1-1; perhaps TRBD1 as D (5 bases). The V gene lost 7 bases and the J gene lost 11 bases, with 23 bases spanning the gap. Germline V gene data show CDR1 as GTSNPN and CDR2 as SVGIG (reference sequence). This CDR3 comprises 13 residues. In DNA, the CDR3 is TGTGCCTCGACACGTCGGGAGGGGTCGTCGGCTTTCTTT. Residues: CASTRREGSSAFF.

The rearrangement links TRBV4-1 to TRBJ1-4, with D perhaps matching TRBD1 (6 bases). The germline V and J ends were trimmed by 4 bases and 4 bases, with 16 bases remaining between them. Germline loops: CDR1 MGHRA, CDR2 YSYEKL. The CDR3 is 16 residues long. CDR3 region: CASSPIGGQNNEKLFF. The CDR3 coding sequence is TGCGCCAGCAGCCCTATAGGGGGTCAGAATAATGAAAAACTGTTTTTT.

This sequence joins TRBV11-2 and TRBJ1-2, with 9 positions matching TRBD1. With 6 bases clipped from V and 7 bases from J, the junction kept 6 bases outside the gene matches. The CDR3 length is 13 residues. The germline CDR1 and CDR2 sequences are SGHAT and FQNNGV. CDR3 nucleotide sequence: TGTGCCAGCAGGCCCACAGGGGGCGTTGGCTACACCTTC. Translated: CASRPTGGVGYTF.

This chain joins TRBV6-1 and TRBJ2-7; 9 positions agree with TRBD2. The CDR3 is 13 residues long. From germline, CDR1 is MNHNS and CDR2 SASEGT. V lost 5 bases, J lost 4 bases, and 3 bases stayed unmatched. This CDR3 reads CASSSGGPYEQYF. The DNA of the CDR3 is TGTGCCAGCAGTAGCGGGGGGCCGTACGAGCAGTACTTC.

This chain uses TRBV5-4 with TRBJ2-2, with D possibly TRBD1 on 7 matching bases. Between the trimmed V and J ends, which lost 2 bases and 8 bases, there was a span of 10 bases. CDR3 length equals 13 residues. Germline CDR1 is SGHNT and CDR2 is YYREEE (reference sequence). CDR3 protein: CASSLQGRGELFF. The CDR3 bases are TGTGCCAGCAGCTTACAGGGGAGGGGGGAGCTGTTTTTT.

The CDR3 region is CASSYKTPTLFF. In DNA, the CDR3 is TGTGCCAGCAGTTACAAGACCCCCACGTTGTTTTTT. The chain uses TRBV6-5 and TRBJ2-2; D is ambiguous. CDR1 and CDR2 (germline): MNHEY, SVGAGI. Deletions cut 2 bases from V and 15 bases from J, with 13 bases between. CDR3 length: 12 residues.